The clone carrying this T cell receptor (beta chain) was observed a few times. Its antigen is not known. The data were taken from a study of OX40 agonist ivuxolimab in advanced cancers. Study-wide results and caveats: Circulating CD4+ and CD8+ T cells showed clonal expansion by week 6 at 0.1 to 3.0 mg/kg. Partial responders at 0.1-3.0 mg/kg showed near-lowest clonal expansion.

This CDR3 contains 17 residues. Germline V gives CDR1 SGHDN, CDR2 FVKESK. Trimming took 0 bases from V and 0 from J; bases not matched to a gene: 7. At baseline, cycle 4 day 1, and cycle 7 day 1, blood was sampled. Profiling relied on immunoSEQ multiplex PCR, and the TCRdb table lists in-frame clones only, not all of them. Among tens of thousands of clones listed, around 84% were seen once. This specimen consisted of CD4+ or CD8+ T cells sorted from blood, obtained in a trial of the OX40 agonist ivuxolimab. J is TRBJ1-1 and V is TRBV14; 7 bases agree with TRBD1. The TCR was taken from an adult with an advanced solid tumor such as melanoma, head and neck, liver or kidney cancer. The CDR3 DNA sequence: TGTGCCAGCAGCCAAGAAAGGGGGCGAGATATGAACACTGAAGCTTTCTTT. The encoded protein is CASSQERGRDMNTEAFF.